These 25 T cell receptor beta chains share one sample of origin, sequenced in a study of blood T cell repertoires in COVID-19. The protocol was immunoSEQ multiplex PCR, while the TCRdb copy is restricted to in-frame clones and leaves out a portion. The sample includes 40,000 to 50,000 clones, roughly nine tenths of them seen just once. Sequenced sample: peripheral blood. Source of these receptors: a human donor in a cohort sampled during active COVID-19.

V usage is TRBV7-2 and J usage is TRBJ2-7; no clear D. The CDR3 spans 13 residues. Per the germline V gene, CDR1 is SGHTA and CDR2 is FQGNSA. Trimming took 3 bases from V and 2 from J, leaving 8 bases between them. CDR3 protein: CASSLGRTYEQYF. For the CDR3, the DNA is TGTGCCAGCAGCTTGGGCAGAACCTACGAGCAGTACTTC. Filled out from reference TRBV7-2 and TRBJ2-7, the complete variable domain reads GAGVSQSPSNKVTEKGKDVELRCDPISGHTALYWYRQSLGQGLEFLIYFQGNSAPDKSGLPSDRFSAERTGGSVSTLTIQRTQQEDSAVYLCASSLGRTYEQYFGPGTRLTVT.

The chain's CDR3 is CASSIRTASASNEKLFF. CDR3 nucleotides: TGTGCCAGCAGTATCCGGACAGCCTCAGCCTCTAATGAAAAACTGTTTTTT. This chain links TRBV28 with TRBJ1-4, with a possible D match to TRBD1 (6 bases). CDR1 and CDR2 from the germline V gene are MDHEN and SYDVKM. V was pared by 5 bases and J by 3 bases, with 19 bases between. CDR3 length equals 17 residues.

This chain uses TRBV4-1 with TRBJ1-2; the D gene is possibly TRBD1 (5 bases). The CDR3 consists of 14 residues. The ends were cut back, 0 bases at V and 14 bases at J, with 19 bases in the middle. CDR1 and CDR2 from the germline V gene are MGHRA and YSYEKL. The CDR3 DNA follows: TGCGCCAGCAGCCAAGATCCGTGGCAGGGCCCTTTAACCTTC. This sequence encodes CASSQDPWQGPLTF.

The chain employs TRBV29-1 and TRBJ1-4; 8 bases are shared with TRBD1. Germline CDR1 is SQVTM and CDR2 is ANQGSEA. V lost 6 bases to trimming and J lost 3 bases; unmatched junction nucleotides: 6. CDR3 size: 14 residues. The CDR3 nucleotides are TGCAGCGTGACAGGGGATGCGGCTAATGAAAAACTGTTTTTT. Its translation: CSVTGDAANEKLFF.

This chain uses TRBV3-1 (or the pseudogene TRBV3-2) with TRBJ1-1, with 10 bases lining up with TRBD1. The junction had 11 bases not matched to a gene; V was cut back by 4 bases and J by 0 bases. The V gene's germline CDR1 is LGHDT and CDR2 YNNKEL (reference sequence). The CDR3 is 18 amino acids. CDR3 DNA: TGTGCCAGCAGCCCAAGAGAGGGACAGGGGATATTGAACACTGAAGCTTTCTTT. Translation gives CASSPREGQGILNTEAFF.

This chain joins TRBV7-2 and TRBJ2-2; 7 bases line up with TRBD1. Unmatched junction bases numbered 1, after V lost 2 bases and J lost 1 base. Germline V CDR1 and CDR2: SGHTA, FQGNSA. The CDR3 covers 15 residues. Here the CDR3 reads CASSLRDRNTGELFF. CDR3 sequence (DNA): TGTGCCAGCAGCTTAAGGGACAGGAACACCGGGGAGCTGTTTTTT.

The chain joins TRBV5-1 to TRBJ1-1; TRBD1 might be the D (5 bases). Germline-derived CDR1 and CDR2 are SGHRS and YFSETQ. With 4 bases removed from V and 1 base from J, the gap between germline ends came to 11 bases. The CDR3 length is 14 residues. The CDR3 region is CASSTQGGNTEAFF. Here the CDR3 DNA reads TGCGCCAGCAGCACTCAGGGAGGGAACACTGAAGCTTTCTTT.

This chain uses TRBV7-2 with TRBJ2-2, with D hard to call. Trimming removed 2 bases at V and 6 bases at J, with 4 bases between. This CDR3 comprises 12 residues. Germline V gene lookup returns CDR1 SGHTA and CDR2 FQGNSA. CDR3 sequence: CASSLLAGELFF. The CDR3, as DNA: TGTGCCAGCAGCTTACTAGCCGGGGAGCTGTTTTTT. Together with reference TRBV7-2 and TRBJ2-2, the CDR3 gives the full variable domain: GAGVSQSPSNKVTEKGKDVELRCDPISGHTALYWYRQSLGQGLEFLIYFQGNSAPDKSGLPSDRFSAERTGGSVSTLTIQRTQQEDSAVYLCASSLLAGELFFGEGSRLTVL.

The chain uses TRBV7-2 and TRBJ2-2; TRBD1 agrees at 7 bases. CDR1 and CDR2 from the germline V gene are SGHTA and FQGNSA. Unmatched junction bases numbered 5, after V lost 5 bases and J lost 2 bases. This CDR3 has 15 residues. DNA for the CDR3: TGTGCCAGCAGCCCCGGGACAGCTAACACCGGGGAGCTGTTTTTT. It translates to CASSPGTANTGELFF.

CDR3: CASSAFGGGPGELFF. The CDR3 region has the DNA TGTGCCAGCTCTGCCTTTGGAGGGGGCCCCGGGGAGCTGTTTTTT. V usage is TRBV6-5 and J usage is TRBJ2-2; a possible D gene is TRBD1 (7 bases). V gave up 8 bases and J gave up 6 bases, with 19 bases separating them. Germline CDR1 reads MNHEY; CDR2 reads SVGAGI. This CDR3 has 15 amino acids.

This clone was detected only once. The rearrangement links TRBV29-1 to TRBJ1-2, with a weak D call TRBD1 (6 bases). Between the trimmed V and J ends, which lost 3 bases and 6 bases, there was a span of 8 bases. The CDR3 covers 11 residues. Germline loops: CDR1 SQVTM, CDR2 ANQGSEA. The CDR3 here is CSVDGGHGYTF. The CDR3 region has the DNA TGCAGCGTTGACGGGGGGCATGGCTACACCTTC.

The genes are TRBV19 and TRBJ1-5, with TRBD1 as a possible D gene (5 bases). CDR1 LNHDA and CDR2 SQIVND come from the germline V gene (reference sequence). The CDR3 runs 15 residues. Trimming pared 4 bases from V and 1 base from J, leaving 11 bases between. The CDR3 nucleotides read TGTGCCAGTAGTAGTTCGGGGGGAAGCAATCAGCCCCAGCATTTT. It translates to CASSSSGGSNQPQHF.

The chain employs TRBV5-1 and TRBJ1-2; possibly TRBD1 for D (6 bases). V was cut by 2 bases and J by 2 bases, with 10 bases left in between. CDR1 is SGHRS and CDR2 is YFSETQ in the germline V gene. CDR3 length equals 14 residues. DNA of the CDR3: TGCGCCAGCAGCTTCCCAGGGGAGAACTATGGCTACACCTTC. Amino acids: CASSFPGENYGYTF.

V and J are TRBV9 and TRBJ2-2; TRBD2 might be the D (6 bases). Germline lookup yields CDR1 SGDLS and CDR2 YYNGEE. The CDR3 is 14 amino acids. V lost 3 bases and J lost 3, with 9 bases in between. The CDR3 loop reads CASSGDSHTGELFF. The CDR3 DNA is TGTGCCAGCAGCGGGGACTCTCACACCGGGGAGCTGTTTTTT.

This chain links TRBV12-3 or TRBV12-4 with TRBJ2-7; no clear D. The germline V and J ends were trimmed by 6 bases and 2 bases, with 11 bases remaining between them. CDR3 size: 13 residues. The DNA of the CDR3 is TGTGCCAGCAGGTACTCAGGCGCCTACGAGCAGTACTTC. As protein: CASRYSGAYEQYF.

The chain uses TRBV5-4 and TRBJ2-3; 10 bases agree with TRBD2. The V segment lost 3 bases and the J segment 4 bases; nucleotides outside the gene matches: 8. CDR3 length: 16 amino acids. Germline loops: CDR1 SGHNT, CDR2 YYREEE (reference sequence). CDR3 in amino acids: CASSSLAGGRSDTQYF. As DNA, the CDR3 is TGTGCCAGCAGCTCCTTAGCGGGGGGCCGGTCAGATACGCAGTATTTT.

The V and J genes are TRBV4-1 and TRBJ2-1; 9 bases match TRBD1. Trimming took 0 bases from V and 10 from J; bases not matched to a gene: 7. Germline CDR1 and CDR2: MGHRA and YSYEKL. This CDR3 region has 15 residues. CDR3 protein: CASSQDTGTGREQFF. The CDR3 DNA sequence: TGCGCCAGCAGCCAAGATACGGGGACAGGGAGGGAGCAGTTCTTC.

CDR3 loop: CASSPERKETQYF. The CDR3 bases are TGTGCCAGCAGCCCGGAGAGAAAAGAGACCCAGTACTTC. This chain joins TRBV3-1 (or the pseudogene TRBV3-2) and TRBJ2-5; no firm D call. V was clipped by 4 bases and J by 3 bases, with 9 bases between them. The CDR3 is 13 amino acids. Per the germline V gene, CDR1 is LGHDT and CDR2 is YNNKEL (reference sequence).

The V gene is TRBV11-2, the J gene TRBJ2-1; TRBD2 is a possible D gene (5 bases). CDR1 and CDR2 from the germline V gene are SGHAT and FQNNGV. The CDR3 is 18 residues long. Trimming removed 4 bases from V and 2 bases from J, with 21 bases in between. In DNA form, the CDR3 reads TGTGCCAGCAGCTCCCCCCTAAGTGGGAGTCCCACCTACAATGAGCAGTTCTTC. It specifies CASSSPLSGSPTYNEQFF. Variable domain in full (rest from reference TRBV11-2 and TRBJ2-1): EAGVAQSPRYKIIEKRQSVAFWCNPISGHATLYWYQQILGQGPKLLIQFQNNGVVDDSQLPKDRFSAERLKGVDSTLKIQPAKLEDSAVYLCASSSPLSGSPTYNEQFFGPGTRLTVL.

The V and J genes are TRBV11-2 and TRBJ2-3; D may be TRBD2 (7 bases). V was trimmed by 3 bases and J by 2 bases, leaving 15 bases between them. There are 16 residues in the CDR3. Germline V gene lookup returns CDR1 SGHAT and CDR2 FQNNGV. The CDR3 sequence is CASSFYGGGLTDTQYF. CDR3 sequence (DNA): TGTGCCAGCAGCTTTTATGGGGGGGGCCTCACAGATACGCAGTATTTT.

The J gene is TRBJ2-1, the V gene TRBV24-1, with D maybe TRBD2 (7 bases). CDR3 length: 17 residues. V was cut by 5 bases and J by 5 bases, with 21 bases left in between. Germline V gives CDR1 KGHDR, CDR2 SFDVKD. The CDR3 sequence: CATSGIRGRLADNEQFF. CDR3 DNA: TGTGCCACCAGTGGTATCAGGGGACGGCTAGCGGACAATGAGCAGTTCTTC.

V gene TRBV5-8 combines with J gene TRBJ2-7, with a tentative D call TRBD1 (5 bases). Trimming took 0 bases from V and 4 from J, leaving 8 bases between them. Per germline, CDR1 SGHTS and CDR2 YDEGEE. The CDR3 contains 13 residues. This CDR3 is CASSLDRQYEQYF. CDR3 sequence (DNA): TGTGCCAGCAGCTTGGATAGACAGTACGAGCAGTACTTC.

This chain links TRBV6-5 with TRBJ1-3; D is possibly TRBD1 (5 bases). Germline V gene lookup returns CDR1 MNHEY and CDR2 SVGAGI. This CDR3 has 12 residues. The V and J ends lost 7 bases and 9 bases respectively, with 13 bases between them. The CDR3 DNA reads TGTGCCAGCACAAACCACGGGGGCACCATATATTTT. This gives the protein CASTNHGGTIYF.

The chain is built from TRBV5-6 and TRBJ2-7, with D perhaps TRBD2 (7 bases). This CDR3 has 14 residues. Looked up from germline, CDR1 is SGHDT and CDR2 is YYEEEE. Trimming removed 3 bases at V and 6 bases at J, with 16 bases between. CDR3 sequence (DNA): TGTGCCAGCAGCTCGGGGGGCTTCAAGGGCGAGCAGTACTTC. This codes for CASSSGGFKGEQYF. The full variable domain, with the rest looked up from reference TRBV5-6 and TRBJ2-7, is DAGVTQSPTHLIKTRGQQVTLRCSPKSGHDTVSWYQQALGQGPQFIFQYYEEEERQRGNFPDRFSGHQFPNYSSELNVNALLLGDSALYLCASSSGGFKGEQYFGPGTRLTVT.

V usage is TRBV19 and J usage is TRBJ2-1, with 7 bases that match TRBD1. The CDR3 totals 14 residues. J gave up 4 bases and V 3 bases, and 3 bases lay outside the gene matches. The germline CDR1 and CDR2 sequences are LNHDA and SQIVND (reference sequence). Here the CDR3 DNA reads TGTGCCAGTAGTATTGACAGGGCGTACAATGAGCAGTTCTTC. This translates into CASSIDRAYNEQFF.